This T cell receptor (beta chain) was found in a study of human T cells and chemical hapten exposure (dated by TCRdb to the early 2020s). Looking at the study overall: For sensitization, 2% DPC in acetone was applied to a 2 cm by 2 cm area of upper inner arm skin. Throughout the approximately 25-week study period, patients were also given weekly therapeutic DPC doses on the scalp. Patch tests used Finn chambers with 0.01% DPC on the upper back, scored after 6 days by International Contact Dermatitis Research Group standards. Alopecia areata with under or over 50% scalp involvement, alopecia totalis and alopecia universalis were represented in the patient cohort, which was mostly female. Libraries were pooled for sequencing, and variation in per-sample TCR yields was attributed mainly to small differences in library volumes within the pool. In alopecia patients, the study followed how the peripheral blood TCR repertoire changed in vivo over primary and secondary sensitization to diphenylcyclopropenone (DPC), a hapten. Patient blood was sampled pre-sensitization (week 0) and at 2, 6 and about 24 weeks after DPC sensitization. About 28 alopecia patients gave blood for TCR sequencing at one to four time points (pre-sensitization, 2, 6 and 24 weeks). Overall results and qualifications from the work: Expanded TCRs formed significantly more large CDR3 similarity clusters than pre-sensitization or healthy control sets, consistent with antigen-driven responses. A positive correlation was found between the number of PT1 expanded TCRs and patch test score, with significance reached at thresholds 8, 16 and 32 but not 4. The number of TCRs above 1 in 1000 frequency did not change with DPC sensitization; there was no evidence of global repertoire structure alterations. After repeated subsampling, changes were observed in the strength of the expansion versus patch-test correlation and in the threshold at which the correlation became significant. Alopecia, a presumed autoimmune disease, was present in all patients, so the immune response of the patients might differ from that of healthy individuals.

The library was prepared using RACE. Sequencing relied on a NextSeq 500. During library preparation, unique molecular identifiers were attached to individual cDNA molecules so that TCRs could be counted quantitatively and reproducibly. From each blood RNA sample, both TCR alpha and TCR beta chains were sequenced. The authors' analysis ran thus. The median number of TCRs per sample was some 100,000, ranging from about 20,000 to 690,600. V, J and CDR3 annotation of the TCR reads was performed with the Decombinator software suite. Every sample was subsampled to the same number of TCRs (28,000) for the PS versus PT1 abundance plots. Expanded TCRs were defined as absent before sensitization and observed at least eight times at the 2-week time point. TCRdb's own reprocessing of the public reads used fastp at Q25 and MiXCR and kept productive beta chains. Entries that share a CDR3 protein sequence are merged under the most common genes and DNA. None of the V and J calls come from the authors' own analysis; TCRdb made them. The sample records 150,000 to 200,000 distinct CDR3 sequences, roughly 25% of which are singletons. Under 2.5% of the sample belongs to the ten largest clones.

This clonotype has only a few counts. Its antigen is not yet known. No qualities accompany the bases; no much larger clone lies one base away. The label giving this sample's time point can be read as: patch test 3, about 24 weeks after DPC sensitization. The meaning of the sample's treatment or condition label: therapeutic diphenylcyclopropenone sensitization with weekly scalp DPC. At every patch-test visit, the blood draw took place before the patch test was put on. Patients were considered eligible if aged 18 to 70, diagnosed with alopecia and deemed suitable for DPC therapy, and patients were excluded if pregnant. Total RNA was isolated from unfractionated whole blood collected in Tempus Blood RNA tubes. The sequence was obtained from a woman under 30 with alopecia areata. Some clones in this sample may be carry-over from other donors' samples. Specimen: whole blood, collected in connection with sensitization to the hapten diphenylcyclopropenone (DPC).

The DNA sequence follows: TGCAGTGGGATAGGACAGGCCGTACTCCACTTT. This yields the protein CSGIGQAVLHF. Recombination connected TRBV20-1 to TRBJ1-6; TRBD1 fits 7 bases in the junction. Per the germline V gene (reference sequence), DFQATT is the CDR1 and SNEGSKA is the CDR2. The CDR3 runs 11 residues from the cysteine to the phenylalanine. Just the 33-base CDR3 DNA is kept, in frame starting at base 1. The junction shows trimming of 7 bases on V and 16 bases on J, and the gene matches do not reach 10 bases of it.